Below are 16 T cell receptor beta chains sequenced from a single sample in a study of CD8 T cells in Susac syndrome. Reverse transcription of roughly 0.5 to 1 ug RNA was performed with random hexamers. TCRdb analysed the immunoSEQ multiplex PCR reads with MiXCR anew, one entry per CDR3 protein. The sample yields about 82,000 distinct CDR3 sequences, approximately 96% seen once. The sample consisted of CD8+ T cells from PBMCs. Every receptor here comes from a human donor with Susac syndrome.

This chain connects TRBV6-5 to TRBJ1-2; the D is unclear. This CDR3 has 19 residues. CDR1 and CDR2 (germline): MNHEY, SVGAGI. The V end was cut by 2 bases, the J end by 4 bases, with 26 bases between. Written as DNA, the CDR3 is TGTGCCAGCAGTTACCCGTCAGAAAGAGGGTCCACGAACCCCTATGGCTACACCTTC. It encodes CASSYPSERGSTNPYGYTF.

V gene TRBV7-6 combines with J gene TRBJ2-5; a weak D match, TRBD1 (7 bases). Deletions cut 5 bases from V and 4 bases from J, with 14 bases between. The CDR3 extends over 14 amino acids. Germline V CDR1 and CDR2: SGHVS, FNYEAQ. The DNA for the CDR3 is TGTGCCAGCAGCCTCACAGGGGAGGTAGAGACCCAGTACTTC. Translating it yields CASSLTGEVETQYF. Full variable domain (outside the CDR3, taken from reference TRBV7-6 and TRBJ2-5): GAGVSQSPRYKVTKRGQDVALRCDPISGHVSLYWYRQALGQGPEFLTYFNYEAQQDKSGLPNDRFSAERPEGSISTLTIQRTEQRDSAMYRCASSLTGEVETQYFGPGTRLLVL.

This sequence joins TRBV13 and TRBJ2-4; no firm D call. The germline V and J ends were trimmed by 5 bases and 0 bases, with 8 bases remaining between them. Germline V gene data show CDR1 as PRHDT and CDR2 as FYEKMQ (reference sequence). The CDR3 is 14 amino acids. The CDR3 reads CASSQTLAKNIQYF. CDR3 in DNA: TGTGCCAGCAGCCAGACACTAGCCAAAAACATTCAGTACTTC.

In its sample, this clonotype was seen once. The genes are TRBV7-8 and TRBJ1-5; D is perhaps TRBD1 (6 bases). The CDR3 covers 14 residues. Germline loops: CDR1 SGHVS, CDR2 FQNEAQ. Trimming pared 5 bases from V and 1 base from J, leaving 9 bases between. CDR3 loop: CASSGGQSNQPQHF. The CDR3 coding sequence is TGTGCCAGCAGCGGCGGACAGAGCAATCAGCCCCAGCATTTT.

The chain joins TRBV30 to TRBJ1-1, with 8 nucleotides matching TRBD1. The CDR3 runs 15 residues. V lost 2 bases to trimming and J lost 7 bases; unmatched junction nucleotides: 12. Germline-derived CDR1 and CDR2 are GTSNPN and SVGIG (reference sequence). The CDR3 nucleotides are TGTGCCTGGAGTCCGACAGGGGCCGTCTTCGGTGAAGCTTTCTTT. The encoded protein is CAWSPTGAVFGEAFF.

The CDR3 reads CASSHDQDTQYF. The CDR3 bases are TGTGCCAGCAGCCATGACCAAGATACGCAGTATTTT. The rearrangement uses TRBV3-1 and TRBJ2-3, with D hard to call. The CDR3 runs 12 residues. CDR1 LGHDT and CDR2 YNNKEL come from the germline V gene (reference sequence). V was clipped by 3 bases and J by 5 bases, with 6 bases between them.

CDR3 protein: CASSLDRSSYEQYF. The CDR3, as DNA: TGTGCCAGCTCCCTAGACAGGAGCTCCTACGAGCAGTACTTC. The chain uses TRBV18 and TRBJ2-7; the D gene is possibly TRBD1 (6 bases). Trimming pared 6 bases from V and 0 bases from J, leaving 12 bases between. Germline V gene data show CDR1 as KGHSH and CDR2 as LQKENI. The CDR3 extends over 14 amino acids.

The rearrangement links TRBV4-3 to TRBJ2-5; 7 positions match TRBD1. This CDR3 contains 16 residues. In germline, CDR1 is LGHNA, CDR2 YSLEER. The V segment lost 3 bases and the J segment 2 bases; nucleotides outside the gene matches: 9. Here the CDR3 DNA reads TGCGCCAGCAGCCAGCTCGACAGGGTGGGGCAAGAGACCCAGTACTTC. The encoded protein is CASSQLDRVGQETQYF.

The V gene is TRBV2, the J gene TRBJ2-5; D may be TRBD1 (6 bases). The germline V and J ends were trimmed by 0 bases and 3 bases, with 8 bases remaining between them. The CDR3 is 14 amino acids. Per germline, CDR1 SNHLY and CDR2 FYNNEI. CDR3 in amino acids: CASSEAKGEETQYF. DNA for the CDR3: TGTGCCAGCAGTGAAGCGAAGGGGGAAGAGACCCAGTACTTC.

The sample holds one count of this clonotype. V gene TRBV7-3 combines with J gene TRBJ2-7; TRBD1 or TRBD2 may be the D gene (5 bases each). Looked up from germline, CDR1 is SGHTA and CDR2 is FQGTGA. Between the trimmed V and J ends, which lost 3 bases and 3 bases, there was a span of 15 bases. This CDR3 has 15 residues. The CDR3 nucleotides are TGTGCCAGCAGCTTGGGCCGGGACGGAGACTACGAGCAGTACTTC. Translating it yields CASSLGRDGDYEQYF.

The chain couples TRBV6-5 to TRBJ2-1; D is tentatively TRBD1 or TRBD2 (5 bases each). There are 15 residues in the CDR3. The ends were cut back, 8 bases at V and 3 bases at J, with 17 bases in the middle. Germline CDR1 MNHEY, CDR2 SVGAGI. CDR3: CASQYTGTFYNEQFF. CDR3 bases: TGTGCCAGCCAGTACACCGGGACCTTCTACAATGAGCAGTTCTTC.

The chain couples TRBV19 to TRBJ2-4; 11 bases are shared with TRBD2. In germline, CDR1 is LNHDA, CDR2 SQIVND (reference sequence). The CDR3 totals 15 residues. The ends lost 5 bases at V and 7 bases at J; junction bases unmatched: 7. CDR3 DNA sequence: TGTGCCAGTAGTGAAGGCAGACTAGCGGGGAACATTCAGTACTTC. Amino acid sequence: CASSEGRLAGNIQYF.

The V call is TRBV20-1, the J call TRBJ1-1; unclear D gene. The CDR3 is 13 amino acids. The V gene's germline CDR1 is DFQATT and CDR2 SNEGSKA (reference sequence). The V end lost 2 bases, the J end lost 0 bases, and 7 bases lay between the germline ends. CDR3 DNA sequence: TGCAGTGCTAGACCGTTCTTGAACACTGAAGCTTTCTTT. Amino acids: CSARPFLNTEAFF.

The chain has TRBV7-2 and TRBJ1-1; 7 nucleotides align to TRBD1. Germline CDR1 and CDR2: SGHTA and FQGNSA. The CDR3 contains 15 residues. After removal of 3 bases from V and 6 bases from J, the junction contained 10 bases not matched to a gene. CDR3 residues: CASSFAQGPHAEAFF. In DNA form, the CDR3 reads TGTGCCAGCAGCTTCGCACAGGGGCCACATGCTGAAGCTTTCTTT.

The chain links TRBV20-1 to TRBJ1-6; D possibly corresponds to TRBD1 (5 bases). The V gene lost 4 bases and the J gene lost 12 bases, with 16 bases spanning the gap. The germline V gene encodes CDR1 DFQATT and CDR2 SNEGSKA (reference sequence). The CDR3 contains 13 residues. The CDR3 loop is CSAIDRRVGPLHF. Written as DNA, the CDR3 is TGCAGTGCTATAGACAGAAGGGTTGGACCCCTCCACTTT.

The chain couples TRBV20-1 to TRBJ2-1, with 12 nucleotides matching TRBD2. V was pared by 6 bases and J by 8 bases, with 14 bases of the junction left unmatched. This CDR3 is 16 amino acids long. The germline CDR1 and CDR2 sequences are DFQATT and SNEGSKA (reference sequence). The CDR3 coding sequence is TGCAGTGCACCCACTAGCGGGGGGCCCATTGGTTATGAGCAGTTCTTC. Its translation: CSAPTSGGPIGYEQFF.